Listed here are 18 T cell receptor beta chains from one sample, sequenced in a study of blood T cell repertoires in COVID-19. The assay was immunoSEQ multiplex PCR, and TCRdb's table has in-frame clones only and misses some. The table shows around 320,000 clones, with about nine tenths occurring only once. Sequenced input: peripheral blood. The receptors shown here come from a man between 18 and 35 years old with active or convalescent COVID-19.

The rearrangement joins TRBV9 to TRBJ1-1; D possibly corresponds to TRBD1 (6 bases). Trimming took 3 bases from V and 0 from J, leaving 12 bases between them. Germline V gene lookup returns CDR1 SGDLS and CDR2 YYNGEE. CDR3 length: 15 amino acids. The DNA for the CDR3 is TGTGCCAGCAGCGAGACGACAGGAGTGAACACTGAAGCTTTCTTT. Translation: CASSETTGVNTEAFF.

The chain recombines TRBV2 with TRBJ2-2; TRBD1 aligns across 8 bases. The CDR3 length is 14 residues. V shed 4 bases, J shed 4 bases, and the junction held 2 bases outside the gene matches. Germline V CDR1 and CDR2: SNHLY, FYNNEI. The CDR3 spells CASSVQGVTGELFF. CDR3 sequence (DNA): TGTGCCAGCAGTGTACAGGGGGTCACCGGGGAGCTGTTTTTT.

J is TRBJ1-1 and V is TRBV19, with D perhaps TRBD1 (5 bases). Trimming cost V 4 bases and J 3 bases, with 9 bases left between them. This CDR3 has 13 amino acids. In germline, CDR1 is LNHDA, CDR2 SQIVND (reference sequence). The CDR3 is CASSTGWDTEAFF. CDR3 DNA: TGTGCCAGTAGTACAGGGTGGGACACTGAAGCTTTCTTT.

The rearrangement uses TRBV20-1 and TRBJ2-3; tentatively, D is TRBD1 (6 bases). The CDR3 length is 13 residues. CDR1 and CDR2 (germline): DFQATT, SNEGSKA (reference sequence). With 3 bases removed from V and 8 bases from J, the gap between germline ends came to 15 bases. The CDR3 coding sequence is TGCAGTGCTAGTAGGGGGAGTGGGGGTACGCAGTATTTT. Protein sequence: CSASRGSGGTQYF.

This clone is a singleton in its sample. V usage is TRBV5-1 and J usage is TRBJ1-6; possibly TRBD1 for D (6 bases). The CDR3 is 16 residues long. From germline, CDR1 is SGHRS and CDR2 YFSETQ. Deletions cut 1 base from V and 7 bases from J, with 15 bases between. CDR3 DNA: TGCGCCAGCAGCTTGAGTCTTTTACAGGGAAATTCACCCCTCCACTTT. It codes for CASSLSLLQGNSPLHF.

This chain uses TRBV5-6 with TRBJ2-7, with a possible D match to TRBD2 (6 bases). The CDR3 has 14 residues. CDR1 is SGHDT and CDR2 is YYEEEE in the germline V gene. Trimming left V 5 bases short and J 5 bases short, with 17 bases between. CDR3 in amino acids: CASSSASGGNEQYF. The CDR3 DNA reads TGTGCCAGCAGTTCTGCCTCCGGAGGGAACGAGCAGTACTTC.

The chain joins TRBV12-5 to TRBJ1-3; D is undetermined. V was clipped by 6 bases and J by 2 bases, with 8 bases between them. The CDR3 runs to 13 residues. CDR1 LGHNT and CDR2 FRNRAP come from the germline V gene. The CDR3 DNA reads as TGTGCTAGTGGCGCCGAGGCTGGAAACACCATATATTTT. This sequence encodes CASGAEAGNTIYF. The full variable domain, completed using reference TRBV12-5 and TRBJ1-3, is DARVTQTPRHKVTEMGQEVTMRCQPILGHNTVFWYRQTMMQGLELLAYFRNRAPLDDSGMPKDRFSAEMPDATLATLKIQPSEPRDSAVYFCASGAEAGNTIYFGEGSWLTVV.

V gene TRBV18 combines with J gene TRBJ1-3; D is perhaps TRBD1 (5 bases). With 6 bases removed from V and 0 bases from J, the gap between germline ends came to 9 bases. The germline gives CDR1 KGHSH, CDR2 LQKENI. The CDR3 has 14 residues. CDR3 loop: CASSPTVSGNTIYF. The CDR3 DNA is TGTGCCAGCTCTCCGACAGTCTCTGGAAACACCATATATTTT.

This rearrangement joins TRBV6-5 to TRBJ2-7; 10 nucleotides agree with TRBD1. J lost 1 base, V lost 8 bases, and 5 bases had no gene match. Germline CDR1 and CDR2: MNHEY and SVGAGI. The CDR3 runs to 14 residues. CDR3 sequence: CASYPDRGSYEQYF. Written as DNA, the CDR3 is TGTGCCAGCTATCCGGACAGGGGGTCCTACGAGCAGTACTTC.

This clone was seen a handful of times. The sample contains more than one DNA sequence encoding this CDR3. The V call is TRBV6-1, the J call TRBJ1-5; D is possibly TRBD1 (6 bases). Germline V gene lookup returns CDR1 MNHNS and CDR2 SASEGT. The CDR3 contains 15 residues. With 3 bases removed from V and 0 bases from J, the gap between germline ends came to 9 bases. Written as DNA, the CDR3 is TGTGCCAGCAGTGATAACAGGGCTAGCAATCAGCCCCAGCATTTT. Protein product: CASSDNRASNQPQHF.

The gene calls are TRBV5-1 and TRBJ2-7, with 7 bases fitting TRBD1. The CDR3 runs to 15 residues. V lost 2 bases and J lost 5; bases outside the gene matches: 10. Per germline, CDR1 SGHRS and CDR2 YFSETQ. CDR3 amino acids: CASSFFDRVGNEQYF. CDR3 nucleotides: TGCGCCAGCAGCTTCTTCGACAGGGTGGGAAACGAGCAGTACTTC.

V gene TRBV2 combines with J gene TRBJ1-2; D may be TRBD1 (6 bases). CDR1 is SNHLY, CDR2 FYNNEI, per germline. CDR3 size: 12 residues. V lost 7 bases to trimming and J lost 4 bases, with 10 bases between them. The CDR3: CASTQGPYGYTF. CDR3 nucleotides: TGTGCCAGCACCCAGGGGCCCTATGGCTACACCTTC.

The chain uses TRBV6-1 and TRBJ2-3; 8 bases align to TRBD1. This CDR3 region has 18 residues. Germline V gene lookup returns CDR1 MNHNS and CDR2 SASEGT. Trimming took 0 bases from V and 2 from J; bases not matched to a gene: 10. The CDR3 here is CASSEAAVWGQVTDTQYF. CDR3 sequence (DNA): TGTGCCAGCAGTGAAGCTGCTGTCTGGGGACAGGTCACAGATACGCAGTATTTT.

This clone came up once. The V and J genes are TRBV19 and TRBJ1-1; TRBD1 agrees at 7 bases. Trimming removed 5 bases from V and 10 bases from J; junction bases left unmatched: 16. CDR1 is LNHDA and CDR2 is SQIVND in the germline V gene (reference sequence). The CDR3 has 15 amino acids. CDR3 loop: CASSFLTDRRDGAFF. Written as DNA, the CDR3 is TGTGCCAGTAGTTTCTTAACGGACAGGAGAGATGGAGCTTTCTTT.

The V call is TRBV19, the J call TRBJ2-7; tentative D call: TRBD1 (5 bases). From germline, CDR1 is LNHDA and CDR2 SQIVND (reference sequence). This CDR3 has 11 amino acids. V shed 6 bases and J shed 6 bases, with 9 bases lying between them. As DNA, the CDR3 is TGTGCCAGTAGCACAGGTTCCGAGCAGTACTTC. This encodes CASSTGSEQYF.

This clone has only a few counts. V gene TRBV21-1 combines with J gene TRBJ1-5. TRBV21-1 is listed as a pseudogene. This CDR3 is 18 amino acids long. The CDR3 region is CASSKIEVEGYVGQPQHF. The CDR3 nucleotides are TGTGCCAGCAGCAAAATTGAGGTCGAGGGTTACGTTGGTCAGCCCCAGCATTTT.

This clone has a single count. The genes are TRBV2 and TRBJ2-4; unclear D gene. The V end was cut by 8 bases, the J end by 0 bases, with 8 bases between. The CDR3 extends over 13 amino acids. Germline V gives CDR1 SNHLY, CDR2 FYNNEI. CDR3 DNA sequence: TGTGCCAGCTTCGGGTTAGCCAAAAACATTCAGTACTTC. Translating it yields CASFGLAKNIQYF.

The chain is built from TRBV21-1 and TRBJ2-4; TRBD1 was called by the table and not checked on the DNA. TRBV21-1 is noted as a pseudogene. The CDR3 runs to 17 residues. The CDR3 DNA reads TGTGCCAGCAGCAAAGAGCGGGACAGGGGGCCGGGAAACATTCAGTACTTC. This encodes CASSKERDRGPGNIQYF.